One TCR beta chain is described in this entry. Its antigen remains undetermined. No quality values exist for individual bases; no much larger clone is one base distant. The germline V gene specifies SGDLS as CDR1 and YYNGEE as CDR2. Trimming costs V 0 bases and J 6 bases, and their ends lie 9 bases apart. The CDR3 measures 14 amino acids from cysteine to phenylalanine. Here the CDR3 DNA is all that survives: 42 bases in frame from base 1. The data originate from a study of control samples from healthy donors and cancer patients (dated by TCRdb to about 2020). Library generation was performed with the immunoSEQ multiplex PCR assay. The table comes from immuneACCESS by way of TCRdb, which keeps in-frame sequences with V and J called. Part of the clones is missing from these tables; in studies checked, under half for an unresolved V gene and the rest for unknown reasons. The sample yields approximately 100,000 clones; 80% to 95% were counted once. Around 3% of the sample is in the top ten clones.

The chain couples TRBV9 to TRBJ2-2; the D region may be TRBD1 or TRBD2, each matching 5 bases equally. The sample consisted of blood. The sequence came from a human donor in good health. The donor label of this sample is uncertain. The nucleotide sequence is given as TGTGCCAGCAGCGTAGGGGGGTACCCCGGGGAGCTGTTTTTT. Protein translation: CASSVGGYPGELFF. When the CDR3 is completed using the reference TRBV9 and TRBJ2-2 genes on either side, the full variable domain is DSGVTQTPKHLITATGQRVTLRCSPRSGDLSVYWYQQSLDQGLQFLIQYYNGEERAKGNILERFSAQQFPDLHSELNLSSLELGDSALYFCASSVGGYPGELFFGEGSRLTVL.